One and the same sample provided the 11 T cell receptor beta chains below, sequenced in a study of blood T cell repertoires in COVID-19. Data came from immunoSEQ multiplex PCR; TCRdb stores just in-frame clones and leaves some out. The sample consists of around 250,000 clones, about nine tenths of them appearing once. Sequencing was done on a sample of PBMCs or T cells enriched from blood (not recorded which). All receptors come from a man aged 18-30 years who had recovered from COVID-19.

The chain recombines TRBV7-2 with TRBJ1-4; TRBD1 matches 11 bases. In germline, CDR1 is SGHTA, CDR2 FQGNSA. The CDR3 has 14 amino acids. The junction had 2 bases not matched to a gene; V was cut back by 5 bases and J by 6 bases. The CDR3, as DNA: TGTGCCAGCAGCCCGGGACAGGGGGATGAAAAACTGTTTTTT. Protein: CASSPGQGDEKLFF.

The genes are TRBV24-1 and TRBJ2-3, with 9 positions matching TRBD2. Germline V gene data show CDR1 as KGHDR and CDR2 as SFDVKD. V trimming: 4 bases; J trimming: 0 bases; junction bases outside the gene matches: 4. The CDR3 is made up of 16 amino acids. In DNA form, the CDR3 reads TGTGCCACCAGTGACCCGACTAGCGGAAGCACAGATACGCAGTATTTT. This encodes CATSDPTSGSTDTQYF.

This clone has a handful of counts. The chain recombines TRBV18 with TRBJ1-2, with TRBD1 identical over 8 bases. V shed 4 bases, J shed 3 bases, and the junction held 4 bases outside the gene matches. The V gene's germline CDR1 is KGHSH and CDR2 LQKENI. CDR3 length: 14 amino acids. This CDR3 is CASSLWTGHYGYTF. CDR3 DNA: TGTGCCAGCTCACTGTGGACAGGGCACTATGGCTACACCTTC.

This chain connects TRBV2 to TRBJ2-2; a weak D match, TRBD1 (6 bases). The germline V gene has CDR1 SNHLY and CDR2 FYNNEI. Trimming pared 8 bases from V and 4 bases from J, leaving 11 bases between. The length of the CDR3 is 13 residues. CDR3 residues: CASQIRGTGELFF. CDR3 nucleotides: TGTGCCAGCCAGATCAGGGGCACCGGGGAGCTGTTTTTT. The full variable domain, with the rest looked up from reference TRBV2 and TRBJ2-2, is EPEVTQTPSHQVTQMGQEVILRCVPISNHLYFYWYRQILGQKVEFLVSFYNNEISEKSEIFDDQFSVERPDGSNFTLKIRSTKLEDSAMYFCASQIRGTGELFFGEGSRLTVL.

The V call is TRBV5-1, the J call TRBJ2-1, with D perhaps TRBD1 (6 bases). The V and J ends lost 2 bases and 1 base respectively, with 10 bases between them. This CDR3 contains 15 residues. Germline V lookup: CDR1 SGHRS, CDR2 YFSETQ. The CDR3 DNA reads TGCGCCAGCAGCTTTGAACAGGGATCCTACAATGAGCAGTTCTTC. This gives the protein CASSFEQGSYNEQFF.

This chain uses TRBV27 with TRBJ2-2; tentative D call: TRBD2 (6 bases). This CDR3 comprises 14 residues. V was clipped by 2 bases and J by 8 bases, with 12 bases between them. CDR1 is MNHEY, CDR2 SMNVEV, per germline (reference sequence). CDR3 nucleotide sequence: TGTGCCAGCAGTTTACACGGGAGTGGAGGGGAGCTGTTTTTT. Translating gives CASSLHGSGGELFF.

This chain uses TRBV11-2 with TRBJ1-4; D remains unclear. The germline V gene encodes CDR1 SGHAT and CDR2 FQNNGV. This CDR3 contains 16 residues. V lost 5 bases to trimming and J lost 6 bases, with 19 bases between them. DNA for the CDR3: TGTGCCAGCAGCCCGGTAGGAGGACTCTCTTATGAAAAACTGTTTTTT. Its protein product is CASSPVGGLSYEKLFF.

The J gene is TRBJ1-2, the V gene TRBV6-2 or TRBV6-3; 7 nucleotides align to TRBD1. The CDR3 totals 15 residues. Germline V gene lookup returns CDR1 MNHEY and CDR2 SVGEGT. V trimming: 4 bases; J trimming: 4 bases; junction bases outside the gene matches: 9. The DNA for the CDR3 is TGTGCCAGCAGTTCCCGCGACAGGGCGATCTATGGCTACACCTTC. This gives the protein CASSSRDRAIYGYTF.

The J gene is TRBJ2-5, the V gene TRBV7-2; 8 bases are shared with TRBD1. Germline assignment: CDR1 SGHTA and CDR2 FQGNSA. This CDR3 is 14 amino acids long. V was clipped by 6 bases and J by 1 base; unmatched bases: 4. DNA for the CDR3: TGTGCCAGCAGATATGGACAGGGCCAAGAGACCCAGTACTTC. It encodes CASRYGQGQETQYF.

The CDR3: CASSPTLGGAGELFF. The CDR3 DNA reads TGCGCCAGCAGCCCCACGTTAGGGGGCGCCGGGGAGCTGTTTTTT. The chain employs TRBV4-1 and TRBJ2-2; 7 bases agree with TRBD1. Germline CDR1 and CDR2: MGHRA and YSYEKL. The ends lost 4 bases at V and 6 bases at J; junction bases unmatched: 8. This CDR3 spans 15 amino acids.

In nucleotides, the CDR3 is TGTGCCAGCAGTGATTCAGGGATGGGCAATCAGCCCCAGCATTTT. Its translation: CASSDSGMGNQPQHF. The J gene is TRBJ1-5, the V gene TRBV2, with D possibly TRBD1 on 5 matching bases. Germline CDR1 is SNHLY and CDR2 is FYNNEI. The CDR3 runs to 15 residues. The V gene lost 3 bases and the J gene lost 2 bases, with 11 bases spanning the gap. The whole variable domain, filled in from reference TRBV2 and TRBJ1-5, reads EPEVTQTPSHQVTQMGQEVILRCVPISNHLYFYWYRQILGQKVEFLVSFYNNEISEKSEIFDDQFSVERPDGSNFTLKIRSTKLEDSAMYFCASSDSGMGNQPQHFGDGTRLSIL.